The 17 T cell receptor beta chains below all came from one sample that was sequenced in a study of post-analysis software for immune sequencing data. Regarding the study as a whole: Patients carried five TRBV segments more frequently than controls did, and TRBV5-6, TRBV5-1 and TRBV20-1 were among them.

Unique molecular identifiers tagged the TCR beta cDNA libraries. TCRdb fed the PCR reads into MiXCR, producing one record per CDR3 protein. The sample consists of some 690,000 distinct CDR3 sequences, 25% to 30% of them appearing once. Their antigens remain unidentified. Sequencing was done on a sample of blood. The receptors originated from a girl aged 10 to 17 with multiple sclerosis.

The chain recombines TRBV6-2 or TRBV6-3 with TRBJ2-1, with TRBD2 matching over 7 bases. Germline loops: CDR1 MNHEY, CDR2 SVGEGT. The J segment lost 0 bases and the V segment lost 6 bases, leaving 8 bases of the junction unmatched. This CDR3 comprises 16 residues. CDR3 amino acids: CASRPGLSYSYNEQFF. The CDR3 nucleotides read TGTGCCAGCAGGCCGGGACTATCATACTCCTACAATGAGCAGTTCTTC.

This chain uses TRBV28 with TRBJ2-7; D gene uncertain. Trimming stripped 3 bases from V and 3 bases from J, with 12 bases between. Germline V gene data show CDR1 as MDHEN and CDR2 as SYDVKM. The CDR3 loop spans 14 amino acids. The CDR3 nucleotides are TGTGCCAGCAGTTTGGCGCGGAACTACTACGAGCAGTACTTC. It yields the protein CASSLARNYYEQYF.

This clonotype was counted once. A junction boundary mismatches the germline segment, possibly from a read error. This rearrangement joins TRBV7-9 to TRBJ2-7; D remains unclear. Per the germline V gene, CDR1 is SEHNR and CDR2 is FQNEAQ (reference sequence). The CDR3 totals 12 residues. The CDR3 DNA sequence: TGTTCCAGCAGCTTAGGCCAACGCGAGCAGTACTTC. It specifies CSSSLGQREQYF.

The J gene is TRBJ1-4, the V gene TRBV3-1, with a weak D call TRBD1 (6 bases). V lost 4 bases, J lost 2 bases, and 17 bases lay in between. CDR1 and CDR2 from the germline V gene are LGHDT and YNNKEL (reference sequence). This CDR3 comprises 17 residues. In DNA, the CDR3 is TGTGCCAGCAGCCGAGGATTTCACCAGGGGACTAATGAAAAACTGTTTTTT. Translated: CASSRGFHQGTNEKLFF.

This clonotype was recorded a few times. V is TRBV6-1 and J is TRBJ2-7; D gene uncertain. Trimming stripped 2 bases from V and 6 bases from J, with 8 bases between. CDR1 MNHNS and CDR2 SASEGT come from the germline V gene. The CDR3 consists of 12 residues. In DNA form, the CDR3 reads TGTGCCAGCAGTGAACTCCCGATCGAGCAGTACTTC. Its protein product is CASSELPIEQYF.

This sequence joins TRBV24-1 and TRBJ2-5; 7 bases are a match to TRBD1. The germline gives CDR1 KGHDR, CDR2 SFDVKD. CDR3 length equals 15 residues. With V trimmed by 2 bases and J by 4 bases, 6 bases remained unmatched. The CDR3 region has the DNA TGTGCCACCAGTGATTCTCCGACAGGGAGAGAGACCCAGTACTTC. Its translation is CATSDSPTGRETQYF.

J is TRBJ2-3 and V is TRBV6-2 or TRBV6-3; D is ambiguous. In germline, CDR1 is MNHEY, CDR2 SVGEGT. CDR3 length: 13 amino acids. Trimming cost V 5 bases and J 2 bases, with 8 bases left between them. This CDR3 is CASSPDHTDTQYF. The CDR3 bases are TGTGCCAGCAGTCCCGACCACACAGATACGCAGTATTTT.

J is TRBJ1-1 and V is TRBV10-2; TRBD1 aligns across 7 bases. The CDR3 is 16 amino acids. The ends lost 1 base at V and 1 base at J; junction bases unmatched: 6. Germline V gene sequence: CDR1 WSHSY, CDR2 SAAADI. The CDR3 is CASSEWAGGRNTEAFF. The CDR3 coding sequence is TGCGCCAGCAGTGAGTGGGCAGGGGGTCGGAACACTGAAGCTTTCTTT.

The chain uses TRBV29-1 and TRBJ2-5; tentative D call: TRBD2 (7 bases). V was clipped by 7 bases and J by 1 base, with 16 bases between them. CDR3 size: 14 residues. Germline lookup yields CDR1 SQVTM and CDR2 ANQGSEA. For the CDR3, the DNA is TGCAGCGCTGCCTTTGGGGGGGCCCAAGAGACCCAGTACTTC. This gives the protein CSAAFGGAQETQYF.

This clonotype was found a few times. V is TRBV5-1 and J is TRBJ1-5; D might be TRBD1 (5 bases). The V end lost 0 bases, the J end lost 9 bases, and 13 bases lay between the germline ends. The germline CDR1 and CDR2 sequences are SGHRS and YFSETQ. The CDR3 contains 14 residues. The DNA for the CDR3 is TGCGCCAGCAGCTTGGCCCGGGGGGTGGGGCCCCAGCATTTT. Translating it yields CASSLARGVGPQHF.

CDR3 region: CASSLRPRGTNEKLFF. The CDR3 DNA reads as TGTGCCAGCAGCTTAAGGCCCCGGGGAACTAATGAAAAACTGTTTTTT. V gene TRBV7-2 combines with J gene TRBJ1-4; D gene ambiguous. The ends were cut back, 2 bases at V and 1 base at J, with 11 bases in the middle. The germline gives CDR1 SGHTA, CDR2 FQGNSA. The CDR3 extends over 16 amino acids.

This clonotype was seen only a few times. The V call is TRBV12-3 or TRBV12-4, the J call TRBJ2-5; D is unclear. The ends were cut back, 1 base at V and 2 bases at J, with 8 bases in the middle. CDR3 length: 14 amino acids. The CDR3 DNA reads TGTGCCAGCAGTTTAGAGGCGTTTCAAGAGACCCAGTACTTC. It yields the protein CASSLEAFQETQYF.

As to this clonotype: This may be a read error, as it is one base from a much larger clone. The gene calls are TRBV29-1 and TRBJ2-1; 9 positions agree with TRBD1. The CDR3 spans 14 residues. The V gene end was trimmed by 4 bases and the J gene end by 10 bases; junction bases not matched to a gene: 11. From germline, CDR1 is SQVTM and CDR2 ANQGSEA. Here the CDR3 reads CSVADRGGSYEQFF. CDR3 coding DNA: TGCAGCGTTGCAGACAGGGGGGGCTCCTACGAGCAGTTCTTC.

This clonotype was found a few times. CDR3 residues: CAITVGRTGGYEQYF. CDR3 DNA: TGTGCCATCACCGTTGGAAGGACAGGGGGCTACGAGCAGTACTTC. V and J are TRBV10-3 and TRBJ2-7, with 10 bases aligning to TRBD1. The CDR3 runs 15 residues. Germline V gene lookup returns CDR1 ENHRY and CDR2 SYGVKD. The trim removed 7 bases at V and 3 bases at J, leaving 9 bases unmatched.

This clonotype was seen a few times. CDR3 DNA sequence: TGCAGTGCTAACCCTGCGGGGGGAAGCTACGAGCAGTACTTC. This translates into CSANPAGGSYEQYF. V and J are TRBV20-1 and TRBJ2-7, with 8 nucleotides matching TRBD2. With 4 bases clipped from V and 3 bases from J, the junction kept 8 bases outside the gene matches. CDR3 length: 14 residues. CDR1 is DFQATT and CDR2 is SNEGSKA in the germline V gene (reference sequence).

The chain links TRBV7-9 to TRBJ2-3; possible D gene TRBD2, 5 bases. Germline assignment: CDR1 SEHNR and CDR2 FQNEAQ (reference sequence). V lost 1 base and J lost 1, with 9 bases in between. This CDR3 spans 15 amino acids. The CDR3 region has the DNA TGTGCCAGCAGCTTAGATGAGGGAGGCACAGATACGCAGTATTTT. Amino acids: CASSLDEGGTDTQYF.

This clonotype turned up a few times. The chain recombines TRBV4-3 with TRBJ1-1; D not certain. The germline V gene encodes CDR1 LGHNA and CDR2 YSLEER. The length of the CDR3 is 15 residues. Between the trimmed V and J ends, which lost 1 base and 12 bases, there was a span of 21 bases. This chain's CDR3 is CASSQGAAQTGVTFF. In nucleotides, the CDR3 is TGCGCCAGCAGCCAAGGTGCCGCGCAGACCGGGGTAACTTTCTTT.